This entry lists 20 T cell receptor beta chains sequenced from one sample in a study of cytomegalovirus exposure and HLA in healthy donors. Amplification used 60 Vbeta primers and 13 Jbeta primers. Sequencing used immunoSEQ multiplex PCR; TCRdb keeps in-frame clones, though not all of them. The sample consists of under 150,000 clones, over 65% of them appearing once. Sequences were obtained from PBMCs. These receptors came from a man aged 40-49 years in good health and CMV-seronegative.

V usage is TRBV6-5 and J usage is TRBJ2-1, with D possibly matching TRBD2 (5 bases). Trimming removed 6 bases at V and 10 bases at J, with 16 bases between. Germline CDR1 reads MNHEY; CDR2 reads SVGAGI. The CDR3 consists of 13 residues. The CDR3: CASSPPRGDEQFF. The CDR3 bases are TGTGCCAGCAGCCCCCCTCGGGGAGACGAGCAGTTCTTC.

CDR3 bases: TGTGCCAGCAGCTTTCCGACTAGCGGGAGGGCGAATGAGCAGTTCTTC. Amino acid sequence: CASSFPTSGRANEQFF. The chain has TRBV13 and TRBJ2-1; 14 nucleotides line up with TRBD2. The CDR3 contains 16 residues. The germline gives CDR1 PRHDT, CDR2 FYEKMQ (reference sequence). Trimming took 3 bases from V and 7 from J; bases not matched to a gene: 5.

The V gene is TRBV7-2, the J gene TRBJ1-1; no firm D call. V lost 5 bases to trimming and J lost 4 bases, with 14 bases between them. Germline CDR1 reads SGHTA; CDR2 reads FQGNSA. The CDR3 loop spans 14 amino acids. The CDR3 is CASSPFQEVTEAFF. In DNA, the CDR3 is TGTGCCAGCAGCCCGTTCCAGGAGGTCACTGAAGCTTTCTTT. Combining the CDR3 with reference TRBV7-2 and TRBJ1-1 gives the whole variable domain GAGVSQSPSNKVTEKGKDVELRCDPISGHTALYWYRQSLGQGLEFLIYFQGNSAPDKSGLPSDRFSAERTGGSVSTLTIQRTQQEDSAVYLCASSPFQEVTEAFFGQGTRLTVV.

V and J are TRBV4-3 and TRBJ2-7; D might be TRBD2 (5 bases). CDR3 size: 15 residues. Trimming cost V 0 bases and J 0 bases, with 9 bases left between them. Germline-derived CDR1 and CDR2 are LGHNA and YSLEER. CDR3 protein: CASSQDREYSYEQYF. The DNA for the CDR3 is TGCGCCAGCAGCCAAGATCGGGAATACTCCTACGAGCAGTACTTC.

In its sample, this clone was seen a few times. The chain employs TRBV7-2 and TRBJ2-1; 14 bases line up with TRBD2. The V gene end was trimmed by 5 bases and the J gene end by 0 bases; junction bases not matched to a gene: 9. The CDR3 has 19 residues. Germline lookup yields CDR1 SGHTA and CDR2 FQGNSA. The CDR3 DNA sequence: TGTGCCAGCAGCAGAGGGACTAGCGGGAGCTCGAGCTCCTACAATGAGCAGTTCTTC. Translating gives CASSRGTSGSSSSYNEQFF.

The chain combines TRBV28 with TRBJ2-1; 7 bases are a match to TRBD1. The germline gives CDR1 MDHEN, CDR2 SYDVKM. The trim removed 5 bases at V and 10 bases at J, leaving 8 bases unmatched. This CDR3 region has 13 residues. CDR3 protein: CASSPPGTEEQFF. CDR3 DNA sequence: TGTGCCAGCAGTCCACCCGGGACAGAAGAGCAGTTCTTC.

The V call is TRBV30, the J call TRBJ2-7; D call uncertain. The CDR3 contains 11 residues. Germline values: CDR1 GTSNPN, CDR2 SVGIG (reference sequence). The germline V and J ends were trimmed by 3 bases and 7 bases, with 10 bases remaining between them. Written as DNA, the CDR3 is TGTGCCTGGAGAGAAGAACGGGAGCAGTACTTC. Translation: CAWREEREQYF.

The J gene is TRBJ1-3, the V gene TRBV28; weak D call: TRBD1 (6 bases). The V gene lost 1 base and the J gene lost 0 bases, with 10 bases spanning the gap. The CDR3 has 16 amino acids. CDR1 and CDR2 from the germline V gene are MDHEN and SYDVKM. CDR3 bases: TGTGCCAGCAGTTTATTAACAGGGAGCTCTGGAAACACCATATATTTT. Encoded protein: CASSLLTGSSGNTIYF.

To note about this clone: At one end the junction does not follow the germline gene, possibly because of a read error. This CDR3 is also generated by other DNA sequences in the sample. This rearrangement joins TRBV5-1 to TRBJ1-1; D ambiguous. This CDR3 comprises 18 residues. CDR1 SGHRS and CDR2 YFSETQ come from the germline V gene. CDR3 in amino acids: CASSLAEAPGRGSTEAFF. The CDR3 nucleotides are TGCGCCAGCAGCTTGGCCGAGGCACCTGGTCGCGGGAGCACTGAGGCTTTCTTT.

The gene calls are TRBV5-1 and TRBJ1-5; a weak D match, TRBD1 (5 bases). Germline V gene lookup returns CDR1 SGHRS and CDR2 YFSETQ. The V end was cut by 0 bases, the J end by 6 bases, with 16 bases between. The CDR3 loop spans 16 amino acids. CDR3 loop: CASSLAGLGGGQPQHF. CDR3 nucleotides: TGCGCCAGCAGCTTGGCGGGGTTGGGGGGGGGTCAGCCCCAGCATTTT.

As concerns this clone: The junction departs from the called germline gene at one end, perhaps through a read error. The chain links TRBV7-7 to TRBJ2-7; 9 nucleotides line up with TRBD1. CDR3 length: 13 amino acids. From germline, CDR1 is SSHAT and CDR2 FNYEAQ (reference sequence). The CDR3 region has the DNA TGTGCTAGCAGCCCGGGACAGGGATACGAGCAGTACTTC. Its protein is CASSPGQGYEQYF.

This sequence joins TRBV5-1 and TRBJ2-7, with 7 bases lining up with TRBD1. CDR1 SGHRS and CDR2 YFSETQ come from the germline V gene. This CDR3 has 13 residues. V shed 4 bases and J 3 bases; nucleotides not matched to a gene: 4. Here the CDR3 reads CASSPGDSYEQYF. For the CDR3, the DNA is TGCGCCAGCAGCCCCGGGGACAGCTACGAGCAGTACTTC.

This chain uses TRBV27 with TRBJ2-1; no clear D. This CDR3 is built from 14 residues. Trimming shortened V by 7 bases and J by 0 bases, and 10 bases separated the two germline ends. CDR1 is MNHEY, CDR2 SMNVEV, per germline (reference sequence). The CDR3, as DNA: TGTGCCAGCACTCCGGGTGGCTCCTACAATGAGCAGTTCTTC. Protein sequence: CASTPGGSYNEQFF.

This sequence joins TRBV6-6 and TRBJ2-2; D is undetermined. The germline V gene encodes CDR1 MNHNY and CDR2 SVGAGI (reference sequence). This CDR3 is built from 13 residues. V lost 0 bases, J lost 3 bases, and 2 bases lay in between. CDR3 residues: CASSYSYTGELFF. The CDR3 DNA reads TGTGCCAGCAGTTACTCCTACACCGGGGAGCTGTTTTTT.

CDR3 in DNA: TGTGCCAGCAACCCGCCGACAGGGCCCGTTTTGAACTACGAGCAGTACTTC. It translates to CASNPPTGPVLNYEQYF. This sequence joins TRBV7-8 and TRBJ2-7; TRBD1 agrees at 7 bases. Germline CDR1 is SGHVS and CDR2 is FQNEAQ. CDR3 length: 17 residues. V gave up 7 bases and J gave up 3 bases; unmatched junction bases: 18.

The chain carries TRBV19 and TRBJ1-5, with D tentatively TRBD1 (6 bases). CDR1 is LNHDA and CDR2 is SQIVND in the germline V gene (reference sequence). V was pared by 5 bases and J by 6 bases, with 11 bases between. The CDR3 loop spans 13 amino acids. For the CDR3, the DNA is TGTGCCAGTAGTGCAGGGGTAGGTCAGCCCCAGCATTTT. It codes for CASSAGVGQPQHF. The entire variable domain, with the rest obtained from reference TRBV19 and TRBJ1-5, is as follows: DGGITQSPKYLFRKEGQNVTLSCEQNLNHDAMYWYRQDPGQGLRLIYYSQIVNDFQKGDIAEGYSVSREKKESFPLTVTSAQKNPTAFYLCASSAGVGQPQHFGDGTRLSIL.

The V and J genes are TRBV4-3 and TRBJ2-1, with TRBD2 matching 8 bases. Germline V gene sequence: CDR1 LGHNA, CDR2 YSLEER. V was pared by 0 bases and J by 7 bases, with 5 bases of the junction left unmatched. CDR3 length equals 15 residues. The CDR3 loop is CASSQDPSGLNEQFF. The CDR3 DNA is TGCGCCAGCAGCCAAGATCCTAGCGGGCTGAATGAGCAGTTCTTC.

The V call is TRBV20-1, the J call TRBJ2-5; D unclear. The CDR3 consists of 11 residues. Germline V gene sequence: CDR1 DFQATT, CDR2 SNEGSKA (reference sequence). Trimming cost V 6 bases and J 3 bases, with 8 bases left between them. The CDR3 spells CSAAPEETQYF. The CDR3, as DNA: TGCAGTGCAGCGCCTGAAGAGACCCAGTACTTC.

The rearrangement links TRBV19 to TRBJ2-3; D unclear. This CDR3 region has 11 residues. The germline V and J ends were trimmed by 6 bases and 2 bases, with 3 bases remaining between them. Germline V gene sequence: CDR1 LNHDA, CDR2 SQIVND (reference sequence). The CDR3 DNA sequence: TGTGCCAGTAGCTACACAGATACGCAGTATTTT. Its translation: CASSYTDTQYF.

This rearrangement joins TRBV27 to TRBJ2-3; 7 positions agree with TRBD2. This CDR3 has 15 residues. V dropped 0 bases and J dropped 2; count of bases not matched to a gene: 2. CDR1 is MNHEY and CDR2 is SMNVEV in the germline V gene (reference sequence). CDR3 sequence: CASSLSAGDTDTQYF. The CDR3 DNA is TGTGCCAGCAGTTTATCGGCGGGGGACACAGATACGCAGTATTTT.